This T cell receptor (beta chain) was recorded in a study of shared clonotypes between healthy human individuals. Study in general: Each donor's CD4 naive and CD4 memory cells filled three plates apiece, CD8 naive two, and CD8 memory one. Findings and limits, study-wide: Between four donors, naive CD4 clonotypes were shared at a level of approximately 5%. A generally larger estimated richness was seen in naive subsets than in memory subsets.

V was trimmed by 5 bases and J by 0 bases, leaving 13 bases between them. The germline CDR1 and CDR2 sequences are SGHVS and FNYEAQ. The CDR3 is 16 residues long. Concerning this clone: Its antigen remains unidentified.

The assay was immunoSEQ multiplex PCR, and TCRdb's table has in-frame clones only and misses some. This sample yields some 2,000,000 clones, of which about 95% are seen a single time; approximately 0.13% belongs to the top ten. The chain joins TRBV7-6 to TRBJ2-2; possible D gene TRBD2, 5 bases. The sequence was collected from a man younger than 35 in good health. Sequencing was carried out using naive CD4+ T cells sorted from blood. Sample subset: CD45RA+ positively selected. The CDR3 DNA reads as TGTGCCAGCAGCCCCCGGAGGTTAGCGAACACCGGGGAGCTGTTTTTT. Translation gives CASSPRRLANTGELFF.